A single sample is the source of the 17 T cell receptor beta chains below, sequenced in a study of blood T cell repertoires in COVID-19. Measured with immunoSEQ multiplex PCR; TCRdb has only the in-frame clones, and not every one. The sample has a few hundred thousand clones, about four fifths seen once. The sequencing sample was made of PBMCs or T cells enriched from blood (not recorded which). The receptor set was obtained from a woman in her 50s who had recovered from COVID-19.

V and J are TRBV7-9 and TRBJ1-4, with 11 positions matching TRBD1. The CDR3 runs to 14 residues. The germline V gene has CDR1 SEHNR and CDR2 FQNEAQ (reference sequence). J was trimmed by 8 bases and V by 1 base; bases with no gene match: 0. The CDR3 protein is CASSLGTGGEKLFF. The CDR3 coding sequence is TGTGCCAGCAGCTTAGGGACAGGGGGCGAAAAACTGTTTTTT.

The V call is TRBV30, the J call TRBJ1-4; perhaps TRBD1 as D (6 bases). Germline-derived CDR1 and CDR2 are GTSNPN and SVGIG (reference sequence). The germline V and J ends were trimmed by 5 bases and 10 bases, with 17 bases remaining between them. The CDR3 totals 13 residues. CDR3 nucleotide sequence: TGTGCCTGGGCAGGGGAAGGGTACGGAAAACTGTTTTTT. This translates into CAWAGEGYGKLFF.

The rearrangement joins TRBV3-1 (or the pseudogene TRBV3-2) to TRBJ1-2, with D uncertain. Germline CDR1 and CDR2: LGHDT and YNNKEL (reference sequence). Trimming removed 1 base at V and 6 bases at J, with 18 bases between. This CDR3 comprises 16 residues. CDR3 protein: CASSQVIGLPAHGYTF. CDR3 nucleotide sequence: TGTGCCAGCAGCCAAGTAATTGGGCTACCTGCTCATGGCTACACCTTC.

The CDR3 coding sequence is TGTGCCAGCAGCTTTTCCCGCAGGGAAGTCTACGAGCAGTACTTC. Protein product: CASSFSRREVYEQYF. This chain joins TRBV7-8 and TRBJ2-7; D possibly corresponds to TRBD1 (5 bases). CDR3 length: 15 residues. The V gene's germline CDR1 is SGHVS and CDR2 FQNEAQ. Trimming shortened V by 3 bases and J by 3 bases, and 15 bases separated the two germline ends.

The chain combines TRBV29-1 with TRBJ1-5; D is perhaps TRBD1 (5 bases). The CDR3 covers 13 residues. Trimming took 7 bases from V and 6 from J, leaving 16 bases between them. The germline V gene encodes CDR1 SQVTM and CDR2 ANQGSEA. The CDR3 nucleotides read TGCAGCGCCCGGGGGGGGGTCGGTCAGCCCCAGCATTTT. Translating it yields CSARGGVGQPQHF.

This clone was recorded a few times. The rearrangement joins TRBV5-4 to TRBJ2-2; 10 bases align to TRBD1. Per the germline V gene, CDR1 is SGHNT and CDR2 is YYREEE (reference sequence). V dropped 3 bases and J dropped 6; count of bases not matched to a gene: 8. The CDR3 contains 16 residues. As DNA, the CDR3 is TGTGCCAGCAGCTCGACAGGGGGCGGTCATCCCGGGGAGCTGTTTTTT. It translates to CASSSTGGGHPGELFF.

V and J are TRBV27 and TRBJ2-1, with TRBD1 matching over 12 bases. Trimming cost V 4 bases and J 12 bases; bases outside gene matches: 10. The CDR3 spans 15 residues. Germline CDR1 reads MNHEY; CDR2 reads SMNVEV (reference sequence). CDR3 region: CASSSPGQGARGQFF. The CDR3 DNA is TGTGCCAGCAGTTCACCGGGACAGGGGGCGCGCGGGCAGTTCTTC.

The rearrangement links TRBV29-1 to TRBJ2-7, with a tentative D call TRBD2 (5 bases). V lost 4 bases, J lost 4 bases, and 17 bases lay in between. Germline lookup yields CDR1 SQVTM and CDR2 ANQGSEA. This CDR3 is 14 amino acids long. The CDR3, as DNA: TGCAGCGTTGTGATCCGGGGTGTCGAGTACGAGCAGTACTTC. This codes for CSVVIRGVEYEQYF.

The V and J genes are TRBV5-1 and TRBJ2-1, with 7 nucleotides matching TRBD1. V lost 3 bases, J lost 8 bases, and 5 bases stayed unmatched. CDR1 SGHRS and CDR2 YFSETQ come from the germline V gene. This CDR3 comprises 13 residues. The CDR3 here is CASSSTGTHEQFF. The DNA for the CDR3 is TGCGCCAGCAGCTCGACAGGGACGCATGAGCAGTTCTTC.

This CDR3 reads CASSLRQGPKLFF. The CDR3 nucleotides read TGTGCCAGCAGTTTACGACAGGGGCCAAAACTGTTTTTT. The V gene is TRBV6-5, the J gene TRBJ1-4; 8 bases align to TRBD1. The CDR3 is 13 amino acids. Per the germline V gene, CDR1 is MNHEY and CDR2 is SVGAGI. J lost 10 bases, V lost 4 bases, and 5 bases had no gene match.

This sequence joins TRBV7-3 and TRBJ2-7; D may be TRBD2 (6 bases). The V end lost 5 bases, the J end lost 3 bases, and 14 bases lay between the germline ends. This CDR3 is 14 amino acids long. Germline V CDR1 and CDR2: SGHTA, FQGTGA. CDR3 residues: CASSQGQGLYEQYF. CDR3 bases: TGTGCCAGCAGCCAAGGGCAGGGACTCTACGAGCAGTACTTC.

The CDR3 DNA sequence: TGTGCCAGCACTCGTTCAGCCCGGAGTAGCTCCTACAATGAGCAGTTCTTC. This translates into CASTRSARSSSYNEQFF. J is TRBJ2-1 and V is TRBV7-8; D call uncertain. The CDR3 runs 17 residues. The germline CDR1 and CDR2 sequences are SGHVS and FQNEAQ. Between the trimmed V and J ends, which lost 7 bases and 0 bases, there was a span of 19 bases.

The gene calls are TRBV28 and TRBJ2-7, with 11 bases that match TRBD2. J was trimmed by 4 bases and V by 2 bases; bases with no gene match: 4. Looked up from germline, CDR1 is MDHEN and CDR2 is SYDVKM. The CDR3 length is 15 residues. The CDR3 is CASSLPGTSGYEQYF. In nucleotides, the CDR3 is TGTGCCAGCAGTTTACCCGGGACTAGCGGATACGAGCAGTACTTC.

About this clone: Just one base apart from a much larger clone, this may be a read error. The rearrangement uses TRBV11-3 and TRBJ2-7, with a weak D call TRBD2 (6 bases). This CDR3 region has 14 residues. Per the germline V gene, CDR1 is SGHNT and CDR2 is YENEEA. Trimming took off 5 bases at V and 3 bases at J, with 14 bases between the two ends. The CDR3 region is CASSQDPGDYEQYF. The CDR3 DNA is TGTGCCAGCAGCCAAGACCCGGGGGACTACGAGCAGTACTTC.

The V call is TRBV7-2, the J call TRBJ2-3, with a weak D call TRBD2 (6 bases). V was cut by 8 bases and J by 1 base, with 7 bases left in between. Germline CDR1 and CDR2: SGHTA and FQGNSA. The CDR3 is 12 residues long. CDR3 residues: CASRRGTDTQYF. In nucleotides, the CDR3 is TGTGCCAGCCGGAGGGGCACAGATACGCAGTATTTT.

The V gene is TRBV19, the J gene TRBJ1-3, with D unresolved. CDR3 length: 15 residues. Germline values: CDR1 LNHDA, CDR2 SQIVND (reference sequence). Between the trimmed V and J ends, which lost 5 bases and 0 bases, there was a span of 11 bases. The CDR3 region has the DNA TGTGCCAGTAGTCCCCAGGCGATCTCTGGAAACACCATATATTTT. Encoded protein: CASSPQAISGNTIYF.

The V call is TRBV12-3 or TRBV12-4, the J call TRBJ1-2; D is unresolved. V gave up 0 bases and J gave up 7 bases, with 9 bases separating them. The CDR3 has 13 amino acids. The CDR3 region is CASSLAPGFGYTF. The CDR3 coding sequence is TGTGCCAGCAGTTTAGCTCCGGGGTTTGGCTACACCTTC.